This TCR beta chain derives from a study of cytomegalovirus exposure and HLA in healthy donors. Overall study: Previous work identified 120 million or so unique TCR beta sequences from 200 million or so T cells. The study's early data release held about 80 million unique TCRs from HLA-typed donors.

This clone was found many times. What it binds is unknown. Broader study findings: HLA allele associations emerged for some 16,000 TCR beta sequences in a later analysis, at 0.05 false discovery rate. Cytomegalovirus status, reportedly, was diagnosed with high specificity and sensitivity by the classifier.

PCR used 60 Vbeta primers and 13 Jbeta primers. Here immunoSEQ multiplex PCR was the method, and the copy in TCRdb shows in-frame clones only, minus some. The top ten hold 4% to 5% of the sample, which has some 110,000 clones, 74% seen once. The CDR3 consists of 15 residues. Trimming cost V 2 bases and J 4 bases; bases outside gene matches: 8. CDR1 and CDR2 (germline): SGHRS, YFSETQ. The sequenced sample was PBMCs. This receptor was obtained from a woman aged 50 to 60 in good health and CMV-seropositive. The V call is TRBV5-1, the J call TRBJ2-5, with 7 bases aligning to TRBD1. The CDR3: CASSFLGQEGETQYF. The DNA of the CDR3 is TGCGCCAGCAGCTTTCTAGGACAGGAAGGAGAGACCCAGTACTTC.